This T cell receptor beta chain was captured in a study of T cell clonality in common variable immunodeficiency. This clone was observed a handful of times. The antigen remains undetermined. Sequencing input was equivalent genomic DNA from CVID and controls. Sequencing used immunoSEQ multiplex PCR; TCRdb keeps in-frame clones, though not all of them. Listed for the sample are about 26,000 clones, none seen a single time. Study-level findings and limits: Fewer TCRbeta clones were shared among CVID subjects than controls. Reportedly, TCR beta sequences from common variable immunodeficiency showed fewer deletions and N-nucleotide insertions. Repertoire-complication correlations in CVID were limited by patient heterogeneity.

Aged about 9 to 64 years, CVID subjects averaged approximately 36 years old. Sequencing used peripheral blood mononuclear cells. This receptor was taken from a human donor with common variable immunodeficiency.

The CDR3 DNA, read in part, is TGTGCCAGTACCCTAAAAACAGGGAGGGCCAAAAACATT. Its translation is CASTLKTGRAKNI. The whole CDR3 protein reads CASTLKTGRAKNIQYF. The rearrangement uses TRBV19 and TRBJ2-4; D might be TRBD1 or TRBD2, each matching 6 bases. The read stops 3 residues short of the end of the CDR3; the missing end is completed from the germline J gene. The germline CDR1 and CDR2 sequences are LNHDA and SQIVND (reference sequence). This CDR3 spans 16 amino acids. V was cut by 7 bases and J by 1 base, with 17 bases left in between.